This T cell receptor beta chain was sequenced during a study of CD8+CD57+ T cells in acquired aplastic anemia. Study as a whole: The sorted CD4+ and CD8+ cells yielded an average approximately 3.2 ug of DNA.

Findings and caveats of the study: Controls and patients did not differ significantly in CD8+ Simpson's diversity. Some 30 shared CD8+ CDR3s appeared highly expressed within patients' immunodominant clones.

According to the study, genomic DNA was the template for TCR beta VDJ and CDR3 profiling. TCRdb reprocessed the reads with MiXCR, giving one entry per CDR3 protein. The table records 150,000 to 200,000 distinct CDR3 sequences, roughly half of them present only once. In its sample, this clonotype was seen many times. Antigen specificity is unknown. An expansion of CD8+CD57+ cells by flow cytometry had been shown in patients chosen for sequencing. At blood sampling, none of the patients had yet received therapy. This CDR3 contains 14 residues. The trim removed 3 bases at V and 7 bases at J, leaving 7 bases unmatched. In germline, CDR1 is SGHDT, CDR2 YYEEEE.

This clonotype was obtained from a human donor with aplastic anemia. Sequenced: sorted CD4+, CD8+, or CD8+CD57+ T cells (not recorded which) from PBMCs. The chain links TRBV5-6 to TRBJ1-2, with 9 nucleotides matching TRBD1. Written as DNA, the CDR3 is TGTGCCAGCAGCTCGTGGGACAGGGCAATTGGCTACACCTTC. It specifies CASSSWDRAIGYTF.